These 9 T cell receptor beta chains were sequenced from one sample in a study of post-analysis software for immune sequencing data. Regarding the study as a whole: Five or six TRBV segments appeared more often in patients than in controls, and TRBV5-6, TRBV5-1 and TRBV20-1 were among these.

These TCRs' antigens remain unknown. Unique molecular identifiers were carried by the TCR beta cDNA libraries. TCRdb recomputed calls from the PCR reads with MiXCR, one row per CDR3 protein. The data show hundreds of thousands of distinct CDR3 sequences, 35% to 45% seen once. Sequencing was carried out using blood. The receptors here all came from a girl aged 10 to 17 with multiple sclerosis.

This clonotype occurred many times. The chain couples TRBV6-6 to TRBJ1-1; 8 bases map to TRBD1. The germline CDR1 and CDR2 sequences are MNHNY and SVGAGI (reference sequence). V was clipped by 6 bases and J by 7 bases; unmatched bases: 13. This CDR3 contains 15 residues. This CDR3 reads CASSRGQGISYEAFF. Written as DNA, the CDR3 is TGTGCCAGCAGCCGCGGACAGGGTATATCCTATGAAGCTTTCTTT.

The V and J genes are TRBV20-1 and TRBJ2-7; possible D gene TRBD2, 6 bases. The V end lost 6 bases, the J end lost 3 bases, and 18 bases lay between the germline ends. CDR1 is DFQATT, CDR2 SNEGSKA, per germline (reference sequence). This CDR3 spans 14 amino acids. In nucleotides, the CDR3 is TGCAGTGCCATCGAACGGGAGATAATCTACGAGCAGTACTTC. Amino acids: CSAIEREIIYEQYF.

The chain links TRBV4-1 to TRBJ2-7, with unresolved D. This CDR3 comprises 14 residues. Trimming left V 0 bases short and J 2 bases short, with 8 bases between. Germline values: CDR1 MGHRA, CDR2 YSYEKL. The CDR3 sequence: CASSQDGSPYEQYF. The CDR3 region has the DNA TGCGCCAGCAGCCAAGATGGGTCCCCCTACGAGCAGTACTTC.

This clonotype was counted at least ten times. V usage is TRBV20-1 and J usage is TRBJ2-1; 8 bases match TRBD2. The CDR3 loop spans 14 amino acids. V gave up 6 bases and J gave up 0 bases; unmatched junction bases: 4. Germline V gene data show CDR1 as DFQATT and CDR2 as SNEGSKA (reference sequence). DNA for the CDR3: TGCAGTGCGGGACTAGGCGCCTCCTACAATGAGCAGTTCTTC. Residues: CSAGLGASYNEQFF.

This clonotype was recorded a few times. This clone may be a read error of a much larger clone one base away. The J gene is TRBJ2-7, the V gene TRBV4-1; TRBD2 matches at 13 bases. The J call may be in error: the DNA end matches TRBJ2-4 better. Germline values: CDR1 MGHRA, CDR2 YSYEKL. The CDR3 extends over 17 amino acids. The CDR3 loop is CASSLGLAGVGSDIQYF. CDR3 nucleotides: TGCGCCAGCAGTCTTGGACTAGCGGGGGTGGGTAGCGACATTCAGTACTTC.

The gene calls are TRBV12-3 or TRBV12-4 and TRBJ1-4; the D is unclear. This CDR3 is 11 amino acids long. Trimming took 3 bases from V and 8 from J, leaving 4 bases between them. In DNA, the CDR3 is TGTGCCAGCAGTTTCCACGAAAAACTGTTTTTT. Translation: CASSFHEKLFF.

This clonotype was detected only a few times. The rearrangement uses TRBV7-6 and TRBJ1-1, with D possibly being TRBD1 (6 bases). Germline CDR1 is SGHVS and CDR2 is FNYEAQ. The CDR3 contains 15 residues. Trimming took 0 bases from V and 1 from J, leaving 9 bases between them. This chain's CDR3 is CASSLAGGRNTEAFF. The CDR3 region has the DNA TGTGCCAGCAGCTTAGCTGGGGGGCGGAACACTGAAGCTTTCTTT.

The chain links TRBV10-2 to TRBJ1-5; no clear D. CDR1 is WSHSY and CDR2 is SAAADI in the germline V gene. The CDR3 consists of 14 residues. Trimming cost V 7 bases and J 0 bases, with 10 bases left between them. CDR3 residues: CASMGTDSNQPQHF. Here the CDR3 DNA reads TGCGCCAGCATGGGAACCGATAGCAATCAGCCCCAGCATTTT.

This clonotype came up a few times. V gene TRBV3-1 combines with J gene TRBJ1-4, with a weak D call TRBD1 (5 bases). Trimming pared 1 base from V and 7 bases from J, leaving 7 bases between. This CDR3 spans 13 amino acids. Germline lookup yields CDR1 LGHDT and CDR2 YNNKEL (reference sequence). The chain's CDR3 is CASSQGGAEKLFF. DNA for the CDR3: TGTGCCAGCAGCCAAGGCGGGGCTGAAAAACTGTTTTTT.